This TCR beta chain was documented in a study of blood T cell repertoires in COVID-19. On the study more broadly: The study drew acute and convalescent COVID-19 samples from the United States, Italy and Spain. T cells, B-cell-depleted T cells, or PBMCs supplied cDNA or gDNA.

From germline, CDR1 is SGDLS and CDR2 YYNGEE. V trimming: 4 bases; J trimming: 1 base; junction bases outside the gene matches: 7. The CDR3 consists of 15 residues. Methods used by the authors: Scientists estimated how many nucleated cells there were by amplifying reference gene primers. This table comes from immunoSEQ multiplex PCR, and its TCRdb copy is limited to in-frame clones, with some not included. Clonal size and the V and J genes are those of that table, whereas D and trimming came from the DNA. The sample shows roughly 120,000 clones, approximately 84% of them seen only once. V is TRBV9 and J is TRBJ2-5; 7 bases are a match to TRBD2. The sample taken for sequencing was peripheral blood. The source is a man aged 70 or older with active or convalescent COVID-19. In DNA, the CDR3 is TGTGCCAGCAGCCAAGGGACTACCAGCCAAGAGACCCAGTACTTC. This sequence encodes CASSQGTTSQETQYF.